The 13 T cell receptor beta chains given below trace back to one sample, sequenced in a study of glioma-infiltrating T cells. Using RNA template, CDR3s of TCR alpha and beta were amplified with iRepertoire arm-PCR. TCRdb redid the calling of the multiplex PCR reads with MiXCR, one entry per CDR3 protein. The repertoire includes about 380,000 distinct CDR3 sequences, around 45% of them detected once, and around 12% sits in the top ten. Specimen: glioma tissue, nonneoplastic brain tissue, or PBMCs (not recorded which). The receptors were sampled from a human donor with low-grade glioma or glioblastoma, undergoing nonglioma brain surgery, or in good health (not recorded which).

The gene calls are TRBV2 and TRBJ1-2; 8 bases match TRBD1. The V gene's germline CDR1 is SNHLY and CDR2 FYNNEI. V trimming: 6 bases; J trimming: 4 bases; junction bases outside the gene matches: 10. This CDR3 comprises 15 residues. The CDR3 coding sequence is TGTGCCAGCAGCCAATGCCACAGGGGGACCTATGGCTACACCTTC. This translates into CASSQCHRGTYGYTF.

This clonotype has at least ten counts. The V call is TRBV7-9, the J call TRBJ1-1; D is uncertain. Trimming removed 5 bases from V and 10 bases from J, with 14 bases in between. Germline V gene lookup returns CDR1 SEHNR and CDR2 FQNEAQ (reference sequence). This CDR3 comprises 12 residues. Written as DNA, the CDR3 is TGTGCCAGCAGCCCATATGATTGGACAGCTTTCTTT. Translated, it gives CASSPYDWTAFF. Variable domain in full (rest from reference TRBV7-9 and TRBJ1-1): DTGVSQNPRHKITKRGQNVTFRCDPISEHNRLYWYRQTLGQGPEFLTYFQNEAQLEKSRLLSDRFSAERPKGSFSTLEIQRTEQGDSAMYLCASSPYDWTAFFGQGTRLTVV.

The chain joins TRBV20-1 to TRBJ2-7; 9 nucleotides agree with TRBD2. With 4 bases clipped from V and 7 bases from J, the junction kept 5 bases outside the gene matches. The germline CDR1 and CDR2 sequences are DFQATT and SNEGSKA (reference sequence). This CDR3 has 12 residues. CDR3 sequence (DNA): TGCAGTGCTATAGCGGGAGCATGGGAGCAGTACTTC. This encodes CSAIAGAWEQYF.

The CDR3, as DNA: TGTGCCAGCAGTCTCTATGGGCTGATGGCAGGCGAGACCCAGTACTTC. Protein: CASSLYGLMAGETQYF. The rearrangement uses TRBV27 and TRBJ2-5; D remains ambiguous. The germline V and J ends were trimmed by 5 bases and 5 bases, with 21 bases remaining between them. The germline gives CDR1 MNHEY, CDR2 SMNVEV (reference sequence). This CDR3 contains 16 residues.

About this clonotype itself: The conserved closing phenylalanine or tryptophan is absent in this CDR3, likely reflecting a read error. This rearrangement joins TRBV15 to TRBJ2-7; D might be TRBD2 (5 bases). Per the germline V gene, CDR1 is LNHNV and CDR2 is YYDKDF (reference sequence). The CDR3 is 12 residues long. The V and J ends lost 1 base and 6 bases respectively, with 7 bases between them. CDR3 sequence reads: CATSRVGSEQYS. In DNA form, the CDR3 reads TGTGCCACCAGCAGAGTAGGGAGCGAGCAGTACTCC.

The genes are TRBV20-1 and TRBJ1-1, with D unresolved. Germline-derived CDR1 and CDR2 are DFQATT and SNEGSKA (reference sequence). This CDR3 region has 12 residues. V was clipped by 6 bases and J by 3 bases, with 11 bases between them. The CDR3 DNA reads TGCAGTGCGATCGCGGTAGACACTGAAGCTTTCTTT. This gives the protein CSAIAVDTEAFF.

The chain has TRBV28 and TRBJ1-4; D gene uncertain. The CDR3 runs to 14 residues. Germline assignment: CDR1 MDHEN and CDR2 SYDVKM. V lost 6 bases, J lost 5 bases, and 13 bases lay in between. The CDR3 DNA sequence: TGTGCCAGCAGGGCGGGGTCCCCCAATGAAAAACTGTTTTTT. The encoded protein is CASRAGSPNEKLFF.

Note on this clonotype: A read error may explain this, as a much larger clone is one base away. The missing conserved phenylalanine or tryptophan at the end of this CDR3 makes a read error likely. V gene TRBV28 combines with J gene TRBJ2-5, with a possible D match to TRBD2 (6 bases). The V end lost 6 bases, the J end lost 2 bases, and 16 bases lay between the germline ends. The V gene's germline CDR1 is MDHEN and CDR2 SYDVKM. The CDR3 has 15 residues. The CDR3 DNA reads as TGTGCCAGCAGAACCCCCTTGGCGGGACAAGAGACCCAGTACTCC. It translates to CASRTPLAGQETQYS.

This clonotype came up once. The J gene is TRBJ2-5, the V gene TRBV6-1, with 12 bases lining up with TRBD2. The germline CDR1 and CDR2 sequences are MNHNS and SASEGT. Germline trimming cut 10 bases from V and 7 bases from J; bases unmatched to any gene: 19. The CDR3 runs to 17 residues. The CDR3 here is CAITPDVTSGGEGTQYF. The CDR3 DNA sequence: TGTGCCATAACGCCTGACGTGACTAGCGGGGGAGAAGGGACCCAGTACTTC.

This clonotype came up many times. This chain connects TRBV20-1 to TRBJ2-7, with TRBD1 matching 12 bases. This CDR3 has 12 amino acids. Losses at the gene ends were 6 bases for V and 5 bases for J; bases not matched to a gene: 2. Germline V gene lookup returns CDR1 DFQATT and CDR2 SNEGSKA (reference sequence). This chain's CDR3 is CSAGQGADEQYF. CDR3 in DNA: TGCAGTGCGGGACAGGGGGCCGACGAGCAGTACTTC.

There are many counts of this clonotype. The chain couples TRBV4-2 to TRBJ2-7; 7 nucleotides agree with TRBD1. The germline gives CDR1 LGHNA, CDR2 YNFKEQ. The V and J ends lost 0 bases and 4 bases, in that order; junction bases with no gene match: 6. This CDR3 is 15 amino acids long. The CDR3 loop reads CASSQERTGQYEQYF. DNA of the CDR3: TGTGCCAGCAGCCAAGAAAGAACGGGACAGTACGAGCAGTACTTC.

This rearrangement joins TRBV4-2 to TRBJ1-4; D perhaps matches TRBD1 (5 bases). Looked up from germline, CDR1 is LGHNA and CDR2 is YNFKEQ. This CDR3 contains 15 residues. Trimming took 0 bases from V and 7 from J, leaving 12 bases between them. CDR3 bases: TGTGCCAGCAGCCAAGATTTCCCGGGGCTTGAAAAACTGTTTTTT. Translating it yields CASSQDFPGLEKLFF.

The CDR3 DNA reads TGTGCCAGCAGTGCGGGGGTTTCAGTTGGAAACACCATATATTTT. This encodes CASSAGVSVGNTIYF. The chain joins TRBV2 to TRBJ1-3; a possible D gene is TRBD1 (5 bases). From germline, CDR1 is SNHLY and CDR2 FYNNEI. The CDR3 is 15 amino acids. V was clipped by 4 bases and J by 3 bases, with 13 bases between them.